This is a list of T cell receptor beta chains from one sample in a study of T cell changes during pregnancy in multiple sclerosis. Produced via immunoSEQ multiplex PCR; TCRdb's table is partial and in-frame only. The sample includes 75,000 to 95,000 clones, just over 90% of them seen just once. The sample was peripheral blood, taken in the second trimester of pregnancy. The receptors come from a female donor with multiple sclerosis, enrolled in a pregnancy study. Each CDR3 is given with its conserved first and last residue. The D gene is left open where the match is weak. The size entry is marked missing in some rows and otherwise reads once, few, many or a size class.

D gene	clone size	CDR3 length	V gene	J gene	CDR3 DNA	CDR3 protein
.	.	16	TRBV6-1	TRBJ2-2	TGTGCCAGCAGTGATGCGGGACGAACCGACACCGGGGAGCTGTTTTTT	CASSDAGRTDTGELFF
.	.	11	TRBV5-1	TRBJ2-3	TGCGCCAGCAGCTTGGAGGGAGCAAGGGATTTT	CASSLEGARDF
.	.	13	TRBV9	TRBJ2-1	TGTGCCAGCAGCAGTCCGGACAGCCGGGAGCAGTTCTTC	CASSSPDSREQFF
.	.	15	TRBV2	TRBJ2-7	TGTGCCAGCACCGAGGGGCGACAGGTGGGGCGGGAGCAGTACTTC	CASTEGRQVGREQYF
TRBD1	few	15	TRBV2	TRBJ1-5	TGTGCCAGCAGTGAGGGACAGGGGGGTCATCAGCCCCAGCATTTT	CASSEGQGGHQPQHF
.	.	12	TRBV5-4	TRBJ2-3	TGTGCCAGCAGCCCGGGATCGGATACGCAGTATTTT	CASSPGSDTQYF
TRBD2	.	16	TRBV4-2	TRBJ2-7	TGTGCCAGCAGCCAAGGTCCGAGCGGGGACTCCTACGAGCAGTACTTC	CASSQGPSGDSYEQYF
.	.	12	TRBV6-6	TRBJ2-2	TGTGCCAGCAGAGCCGGAGCCGGGGAGCTGTTTTTT	CASRAGAGELFF
TRBD1	.	14	TRBV19	TRBJ2-1	TGTGCCAGTAGTTGGACAGGGGCCCGCAATGAGCAGTTCTTC	CASSWTGARNEQFF
.	.	14	TRBV5-4	TRBJ1-2	TGTGCCAGCAGCTGGAGGGACGGGAACTATGGCTACACCTTC	CASSWRDGNYGYTF
TRBD2	.	17	TRBV7-2	TRBJ2-1	TGTGCCAGCAGCAGAACTAGCGGGGGGGCCTCTCGGAATGAGCAGTTCTTC	CASSRTSGGASRNEQFF
TRBD2	.	15	TRBV4-1	TRBJ2-7	TGCGCCAGCAGCCAAGACGGGGGGACCCCCTACGAGCAGTACTTC	CASSQDGGTPYEQYF
.	once	14	TRBV14	TRBJ1-2	TGTGCCAGCAGCCAAGTCATGGGAGCCTATGGCTACACCTTC	CASSQVMGAYGYTF
.	.	15	TRBV18	TRBJ1-5	TGTGCCAGCTCACGACAGGAAGGGAGCAATCAGCCCCAGCATTTT	CASSRQEGSNQPQHF
TRBD1	.	16	TRBV6-5	TRBJ1-2	TGTGCCAGCAGTTACCCAATAAACAGGGGGTGGGCTGGCTACACCTTC	CASSYPINRGWAGYTF
.	.	14	TRBV4-1	TRBJ1-5	TGCGCCAGCAGCCAAGATTCAGGTGACCAGCCCCAGCATTTT	CASSQDSGDQPQHF
.	.	15	TRBV27	TRBJ1-6	TGTGCCAGCAGTTTAAGTCAGGGGTGGAATTCACCCCTCCACTTT	CASSLSQGWNSPLHF
TRBD1	once	15	TRBV30	TRBJ1-2	TGTGCCCGAGAAACTTGGACAGGGGGCAACTATGGCTACACCTTC	CARETWTGGNYGYTF
.	.	11	TRBV6-1	TRBJ2-7	TGTGCCAGCAGTGAACCTTACGAGCAGTACTTC	CASSEPYEQYF
.	.	15	TRBV4-2	TRBJ1-4	TGTGCCAGCAGCCAAGCCGGGGGGACTAATGAAAAACTGTTTTTT	CASSQAGGTNEKLFF
.	.	15	TRBV4-1	TRBJ2-7	TGCGCCAGCAGCCAAGATCACCCAGGCCCCTACGAGCAGTACTTC	CASSQDHPGPYEQYF
.	.	16	TRBV13	TRBJ1-2	TGTGCCAGCAGCCCCAACATGGGGAGCCCCGAGGATGGCTACACCTTC	CASSPNMGSPEDGYTF
TRBD1	.	15	TRBV5-1	TRBJ2-5	TGCGCCAGCAGCTTGGTACAGGGGGCAGGGGAGACCCAGTACTTC	CASSLVQGAGETQYF
TRBD1	.	13	TRBV27	TRBJ1-4	TGTGCCAGCAGTGGACAGGTGAAACGAAAACTGTTTTTT	CASSGQVKRKLFF
TRBD1	.	16	TRBV5-1	TRBJ2-5	TGCGCCAGCAGCTTGGGCGGTACGACAGGGGAAGAGACCCAGTACTTC	CASSLGGTTGEETQYF
TRBD2	.	16	TRBV7-9	TRBJ2-2	TGTGCCAGCAGCTTTACTAGCGGACATGACACCGGGGAGCTGTTTTTT	CASSFTSGHDTGELFF
TRBD2	.	15	TRBV5-1	TRBJ2-1	TGCGCCAGCAGCTTGGATGGAGGCAGCGGGAGTGAGCAGTTCTTC	CASSLDGGSGSEQFF
TRBD1	.	15	TRBV6-5	TRBJ1-5	TGTGCCAGCAGACAGGGGGTATTAAGCAATCAGCCCCAGCATTTT	CASRQGVLSNQPQHF
.	.	14	TRBV5-6	TRBJ1-2	TGTGCCAGCAGCTTGGACAGGAGATCCTATGGCTACACCTTC	CASSLDRRSYGYTF
.	.	13	TRBV7-3	TRBJ2-7	TGTGCCAGCAGCTCCTTAGCCGCCGGCGAGCAGTACTTC	CASSSLAAGEQYF
.	.	15	TRBV6-5	TRBJ1-2	TGTGCCAGCAGTTACGGACCGGGACAAAACTATGGCTACACCTTC	CASSYGPGQNYGYTF
TRBD2	.	14	TRBV5-4	TRBJ2-1	TGTGCCACCCAACTAGCGGGGGGCCCACGGGAGCAGTTCTTC	CATQLAGGPREQFF
TRBD1	.	17	TRBV19	TRBJ1-1	TGTGCCAGTAGTAAAGGGACAGGGATCGTGATGAACACTGAAGCTTTCTTT	CASSKGTGIVMNTEAFF
.	.	15	TRBV7-9	TRBJ1-2	TGTGCCAGCAGCTTAGCGACAGGACTTAACTATGGCTACACCTTC	CASSLATGLNYGYTF
.	.	14	TRBV2	TRBJ1-4	TGTGCCAGCAGGTTGGGCAGTCCTAATGAAAAACTGTTTTTT	CASRLGSPNEKLFF
TRBD2	.	16	TRBV6-5	TRBJ2-1	TGTGCCAGCAGTTACAGGGGGACTAGCGGGGGTAATGAGCAGTTCTTC	CASSYRGTSGGNEQFF
TRBD1	.	16	TRBV10-3	TRBJ1-2	TGTGCCATCAACGGACAGGGGGGGAAAGCTAACTATGGCTACACCTTC	CAINGQGGKANYGYTF
.	.	15	TRBV5-1	TRBJ1-2	TGCGCCAGCAGCCCCTTGGGAGGGAAGGACTATGGCTACACCTTC	CASSPLGGKDYGYTF
TRBD1	.	15	TRBV19	TRBJ2-7	TGTGCCAGTACCCGGGGGACAGGGGATGGCAACGAGCAGTACTTC	CASTRGTGDGNEQYF
.	.	14	TRBV27	TRBJ1-5	TGTGCCAGCAGTTGGGGAGGGCTAGATCAGGCCCAGCATTTT	CASSWGGLDQAQHF
.	.	16	TRBV19	TRBJ2-2	TGTGCCAGTAGTATAGTTGGAACAGAGAACACCGGGGAGCTGTTTTTT	CASSIVGTENTGELFF
TRBD2	once	12	TRBV11-3	TRBJ2-3	TGTGCCAGCAGCCCTGGGGGGGGAACGCAGTATTTT	CASSPGGGTQYF
.	.	16	TRBV7-9	TRBJ2-5	TGTGCCAGCAGCTTAGGTGGAGGGGGCTCTCAAGAGACCCAGTACTTC	CASSLGGGGSQETQYF
.	.	14	TRBV2	TRBJ1-5	TGTGCCAGTCGCCCCGACAGTAGCAATCAGCCCCAGCATTTT	CASRPDSSNQPQHF
TRBD1	.	14	TRBV6-5	TRBJ1-2	TGTGCCAGCAGTGGGGACAGGATTAACTATGGCTACACCTTC	CASSGDRINYGYTF
TRBD2	.	15	TRBV29-1	TRBJ2-7	TGCAGCGTTGTGGGCCCGGGGGGGATCTCCTACGAGCAGTACTTC	CSVVGPGGISYEQYF
TRBD1	.	17	TRBV6-4	TRBJ2-2	TGTGCCAGCAGTGACAAGAAGGGACAGGGGAGCACCGGGGAGCTGTTTTTT	CASSDKKGQGSTGELFF
TRBD2	.	17	TRBV11-2	TRBJ2-6	TGTGCCAGCAGCAGACTAGCGGAGATCTCTGGGGCCAACGTCCTGACTTTC	CASSRLAEISGANVLTF
TRBD1	.	15	TRBV12-5	TRBJ2-1	TGTGCTAGTGGATCGGGACAGGGATCCTACAATGAGCAGTTCTTC	CASGSGQGSYNEQFF
TRBD1	.	12	TRBV2	TRBJ2-3	TGTGCCAGCAAAGACAGGGCAGATACGCAGTATTTT	CASKDRADTQYF
TRBD1	.	15	TRBV7-8	TRBJ2-7	TGTGCCAGCAGCTTAGCGGAGACAGGGTCGTTCGAGCAGTACTTC	CASSLAETGSFEQYF
TRBD1	few	13	TRBV9	TRBJ1-1	TGTGCCAGCAGCGGCCACAGGGGCACTGAAGCTTTCTTT	CASSGHRGTEAFF